The T cell receptor (beta chain) under discussion was sequenced for a study of cytotoxic CD8 clonotypes in ibrutinib-treated CLL. Overall study: The patients, about ten relapsed/refractory and roughly 15 treatment-naive, included 17 who were IGHV unmutated. Study-level results: An increase in clonality occurred at ibrutinib response, followed by a return toward baseline at progression.

TCRdb's table, derived via immunoSEQ multiplex PCR, lists solely in-frame clones and lacks some. The sample has roughly 110,000 clones, 45% to 65% seen once. About this clone itself: Its antigen is unknown.

V gave up 3 bases and J gave up 2 bases; unmatched junction bases: 13. CDR3 length: 17 residues. Per the germline V gene, CDR1 is MNHEY and CDR2 is SMNVEV (reference sequence). Sequencing used PBMCs, obtained after 24 months of ibrutinib treatment. This receptor was taken from a human donor with chronic lymphocytic leukemia. V and J are TRBV27 and TRBJ2-7, with 7 bases that match TRBD1. As DNA, the CDR3 is TGTGCCAGCAGTTTCTCCGCGACAGGGATCATCACCTACGAGCAGTACTTC. It specifies CASSFSATGIITYEQYF.